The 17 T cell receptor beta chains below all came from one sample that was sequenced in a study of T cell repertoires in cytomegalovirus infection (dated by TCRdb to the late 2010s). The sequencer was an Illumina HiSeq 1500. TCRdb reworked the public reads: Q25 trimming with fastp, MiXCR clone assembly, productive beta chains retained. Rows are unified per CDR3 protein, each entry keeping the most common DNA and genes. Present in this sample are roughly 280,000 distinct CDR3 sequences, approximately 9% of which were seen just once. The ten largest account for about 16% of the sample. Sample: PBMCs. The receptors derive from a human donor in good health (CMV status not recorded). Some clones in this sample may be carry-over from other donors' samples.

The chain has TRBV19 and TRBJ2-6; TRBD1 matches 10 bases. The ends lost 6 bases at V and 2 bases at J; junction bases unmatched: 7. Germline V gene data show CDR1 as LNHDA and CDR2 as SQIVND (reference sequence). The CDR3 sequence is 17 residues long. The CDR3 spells CASRTGGVTAGANVLTF. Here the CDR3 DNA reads TGTGCCAGTAGGACAGGGGGCGTGACAGCTGGGGCCAACGTCCTGACTTTC.

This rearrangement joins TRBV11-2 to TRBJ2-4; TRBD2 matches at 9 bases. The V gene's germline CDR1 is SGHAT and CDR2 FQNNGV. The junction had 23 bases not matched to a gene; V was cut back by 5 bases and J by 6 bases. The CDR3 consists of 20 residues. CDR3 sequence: CASSKRTGGLTSGGGNIQYF. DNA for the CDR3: TGTGCCAGCAGCAAGCGGACAGGTGGATTGACTAGCGGAGGGGGAAACATTCAGTACTTC.

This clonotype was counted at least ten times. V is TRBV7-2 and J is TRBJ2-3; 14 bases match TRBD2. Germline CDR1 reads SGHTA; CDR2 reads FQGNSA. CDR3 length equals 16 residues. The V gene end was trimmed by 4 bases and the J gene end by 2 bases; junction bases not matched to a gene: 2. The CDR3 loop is CASSWTSGGITDTQYF. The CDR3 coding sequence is TGTGCCAGCAGCTGGACTAGCGGGGGGATCACAGATACGCAGTATTTT.

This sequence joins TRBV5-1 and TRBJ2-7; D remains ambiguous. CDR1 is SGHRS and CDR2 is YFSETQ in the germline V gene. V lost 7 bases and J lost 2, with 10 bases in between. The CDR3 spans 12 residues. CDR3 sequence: CASSRDTYEQYF. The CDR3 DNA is TGCGCCAGCTCGCGAGATACCTACGAGCAGTACTTC. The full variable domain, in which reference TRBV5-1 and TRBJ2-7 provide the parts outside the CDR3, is KAGVTQTPRYLIKTRGQQVTLSCSPISGHRSVSWYQQTPGQGLQFLFEYFSETQRNKGNFPGRFSGRQFSNSRSEMNVSTLELGDSALYLCASSRDTYEQYFGPGTRLTVT.

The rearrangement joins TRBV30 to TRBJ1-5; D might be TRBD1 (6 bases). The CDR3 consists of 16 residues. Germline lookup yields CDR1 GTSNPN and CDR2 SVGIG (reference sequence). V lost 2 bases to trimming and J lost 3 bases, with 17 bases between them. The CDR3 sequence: CAWSLQGNANNQPQHF. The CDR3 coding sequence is TGTGCCTGGAGTCTACAGGGAAACGCTAACAATCAGCCCCAGCATTTT. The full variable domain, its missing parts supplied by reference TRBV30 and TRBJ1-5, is SQTIHQWPATLVQPVGSPLSLECTVEGTSNPNLYWYRQAAGRGLQLLFYSVGIGQISSEVPQNLSASRPQDRQFILSSKKLLLSDSGFYLCAWSLQGNANNQPQHFGDGTRLSIL.

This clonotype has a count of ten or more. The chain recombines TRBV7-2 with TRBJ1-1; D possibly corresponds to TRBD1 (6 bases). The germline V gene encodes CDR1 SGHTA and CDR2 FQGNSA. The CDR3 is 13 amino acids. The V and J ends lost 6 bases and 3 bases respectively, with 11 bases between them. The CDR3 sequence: CASRDSWDTEAFF. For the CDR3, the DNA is TGTGCCAGCAGGGACAGTTGGGACACTGAAGCTTTCTTT.

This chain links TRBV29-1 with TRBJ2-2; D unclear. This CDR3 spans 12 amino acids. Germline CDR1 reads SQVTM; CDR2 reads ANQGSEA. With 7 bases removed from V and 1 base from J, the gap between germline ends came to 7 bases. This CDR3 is CSARRNTGELFF. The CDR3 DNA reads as TGCAGCGCGAGACGGAACACCGGGGAGCTGTTTTTT.

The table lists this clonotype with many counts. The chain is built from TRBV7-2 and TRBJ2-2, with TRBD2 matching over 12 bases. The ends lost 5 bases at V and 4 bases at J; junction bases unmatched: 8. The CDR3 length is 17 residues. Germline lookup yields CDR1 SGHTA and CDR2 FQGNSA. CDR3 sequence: CASSPTLAGGLTGELFF. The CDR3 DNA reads TGTGCCAGCAGCCCGACGCTAGCGGGGGGGCTCACCGGGGAGCTGTTTTTT.

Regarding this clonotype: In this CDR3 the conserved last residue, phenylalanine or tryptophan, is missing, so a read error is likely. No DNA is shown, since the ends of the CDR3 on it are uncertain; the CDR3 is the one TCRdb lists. The CDR3 protein is CTSSPGRGISGNYGYSS. V and J are TRBV7-2 and TRBJ1-2; no check of the table's D call, TRBD1, against the DNA was made. From its first to its last residue, the CDR3 has 17 amino acids. From germline, CDR1 is SGHTA and CDR2 FQGNSA.

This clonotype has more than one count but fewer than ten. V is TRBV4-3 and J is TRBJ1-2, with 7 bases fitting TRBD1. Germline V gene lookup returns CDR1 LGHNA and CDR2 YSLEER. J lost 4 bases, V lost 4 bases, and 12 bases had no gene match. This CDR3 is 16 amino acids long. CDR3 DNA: TGCGCCAGCAGCCCCCAATTCGGGACAGACCGCTATGGCTACACCTTC. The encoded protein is CASSPQFGTDRYGYTF.

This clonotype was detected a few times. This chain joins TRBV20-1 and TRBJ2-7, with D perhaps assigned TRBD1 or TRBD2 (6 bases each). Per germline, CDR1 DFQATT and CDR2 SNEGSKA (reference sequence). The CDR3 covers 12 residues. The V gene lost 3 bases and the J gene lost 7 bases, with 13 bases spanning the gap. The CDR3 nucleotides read TGCAGTGCTAGTGGCGGGACAACAGAGCAGTACTTC. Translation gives CSASGGTTEQYF.

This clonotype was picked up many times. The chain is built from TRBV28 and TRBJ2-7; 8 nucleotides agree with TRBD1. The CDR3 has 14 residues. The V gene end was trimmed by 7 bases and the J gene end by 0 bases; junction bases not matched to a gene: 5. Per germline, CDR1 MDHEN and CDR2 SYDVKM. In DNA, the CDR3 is TGTGCCAGCAATTACAGGGGGAGCTCCTACGAGCAGTACTTC. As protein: CASNYRGSSYEQYF.

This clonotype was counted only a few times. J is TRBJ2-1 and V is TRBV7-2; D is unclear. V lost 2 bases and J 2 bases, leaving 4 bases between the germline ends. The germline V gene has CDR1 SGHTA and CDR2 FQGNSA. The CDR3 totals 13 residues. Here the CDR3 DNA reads TGTGCCAGCAGCTTACACCCCTACAATGAGCAGTTCTTC. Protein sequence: CASSLHPYNEQFF. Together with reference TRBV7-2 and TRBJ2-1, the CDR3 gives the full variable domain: GAGVSQSPSNKVTEKGKDVELRCDPISGHTALYWYRQSLGQGLEFLIYFQGNSAPDKSGLPSDRFSAERTGGSVSTLTIQRTQQEDSAVYLCASSLHPYNEQFFGPGTRLTVL.

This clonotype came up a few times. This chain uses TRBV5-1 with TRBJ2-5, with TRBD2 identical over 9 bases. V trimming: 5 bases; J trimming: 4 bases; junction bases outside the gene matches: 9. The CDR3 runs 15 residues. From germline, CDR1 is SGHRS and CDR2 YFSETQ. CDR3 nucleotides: TGCGCCAGCAGTTTAGCGGGAGTGAGGGGAGAGACCCAGTACTTC. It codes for CASSLAGVRGETQYF.

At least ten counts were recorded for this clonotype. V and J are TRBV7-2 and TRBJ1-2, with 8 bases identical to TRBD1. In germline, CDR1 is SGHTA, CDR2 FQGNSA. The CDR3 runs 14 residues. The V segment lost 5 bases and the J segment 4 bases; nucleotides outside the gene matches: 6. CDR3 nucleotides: TGTGCCAGCAGCCACGGACAGGGCATCTATGGCTACACCTTC. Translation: CASSHGQGIYGYTF.

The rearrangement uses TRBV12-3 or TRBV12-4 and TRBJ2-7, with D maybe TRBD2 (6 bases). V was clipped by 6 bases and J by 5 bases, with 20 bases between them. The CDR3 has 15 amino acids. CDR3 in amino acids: CASSPLAGPIHEQYF. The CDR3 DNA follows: TGTGCCAGCAGCCCTCTCGCGGGGCCCATCCACGAGCAGTACTTC.

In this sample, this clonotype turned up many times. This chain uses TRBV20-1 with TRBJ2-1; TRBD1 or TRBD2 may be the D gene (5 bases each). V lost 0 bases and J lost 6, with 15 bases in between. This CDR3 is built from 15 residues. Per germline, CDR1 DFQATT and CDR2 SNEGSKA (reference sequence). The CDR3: CSARDYQRGPNEQFF. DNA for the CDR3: TGCAGTGCTAGAGATTATCAGAGGGGCCCCAATGAGCAGTTCTTC.